The clone carrying this TCR beta chain was seen ten or more times. The TCRbeta library was prepared with unique molecular identifiers. TCRdb itself ran the PCR reads through MiXCR, one entry per CDR3 protein. Altogether some 530,000 distinct CDR3 sequences are present, approximately 12% being singletons, with the ten largest covering approximately 5.4%. The source of the sample is a study of T-cell reconstitution after alpha-beta-depleted transplantation in children. V was trimmed by 5 bases and J by 4 bases, leaving 3 bases between them. Germline assignment: CDR1 SGHRS and CDR2 YFSETQ. The CDR3 totals 11 residues.

The input for sequencing was PBMCs from the stem cell graft donor, taken from the stem cell graft. The V call is TRBV5-1, the J call TRBJ2-2, with D unclear. This clonotype was obtained from a human donor who donated a stem cell graft to a child with combined immunodeficiency. Here the CDR3 DNA reads TGCGCCAGCAGTGGCACCGGGGAGCTGTTTTTT. Translating gives CASSGTGELFF.